What follows are 14 T cell receptor beta chains derived from one specimen sequenced in a study of shared clonotypes between healthy human individuals. Profiled with immunoSEQ multiplex PCR; TCRdb holds only in-frame clones, not every one. The profile covers around 600,000 clones, with almost 97% appearing a single time and around 0.058% taken by the ten largest. The sequenced material came from naive CD4+ T cells sorted from blood. Subset denoted: CD45RA+ positively selected. Receptors were obtained from a woman aged 25 to 39 in good health.

The chain joins TRBV11-2 to TRBJ2-4; 9 bases map to TRBD2. The CDR3 totals 15 residues. Germline CDR1 and CDR2: SGHAT and FQNNGV. Trimming removed 3 bases from V and 7 bases from J; junction bases left unmatched: 7. The CDR3 is CASSFTSGHTNIQYF. Written as DNA, the CDR3 is TGTGCCAGCAGCTTCACTAGCGGGCATACGAACATTCAGTACTTC.

The rearrangement links TRBV10-2 to TRBJ2-7; D assignment may be TRBD1 or TRBD2 (6 bases each). The CDR3 runs 14 residues. Trimming took off 6 bases at V and 4 bases at J, with 16 bases between the two ends. Germline CDR1 reads WSHSY; CDR2 reads SAAADI. In nucleotides, the CDR3 is TGCGCCAGCAGGGGACCTAGGGGGGTTTACGAGCAGTACTTC. Protein sequence: CASRGPRGVYEQYF.

The V and J genes are TRBV10-3 and TRBJ2-1, with 7 bases aligning to TRBD1. The CDR3 totals 11 residues. Looked up from germline, CDR1 is ENHRY and CDR2 is SYGVKD. J lost 10 bases, V lost 5 bases, and 2 bases had no gene match. Here the CDR3 DNA reads TGTGCCATCAGTACAGGGGAGGAGCAGTTCTTC. This codes for CAISTGEEQFF.

In this sample, this clone turned up once. The same CDR3 can be traced to other DNA sequences in this sample. This sequence joins TRBV5-1 and TRBJ2-5; maybe TRBD1 (6 bases). CDR3 length: 14 residues. The germline V gene has CDR1 SGHRS and CDR2 YFSETQ. V lost 4 bases and J lost 2, with 12 bases in between. In DNA, the CDR3 is TGCGCCAGCAGCCCAGGGACATCTCAAGAGACCCAGTACTTC. Its translation is CASSPGTSQETQYF.

The chain has TRBV15 and TRBJ2-1; D is uncertain. The CDR3 consists of 13 residues. Trimming pared 1 base from V and 3 bases from J, leaving 4 bases between. Germline loops: CDR1 LNHNV, CDR2 YYDKDF (reference sequence). In DNA form, the CDR3 reads TGTGCCACCAGCAGAGGGATCTACAATGAGCAGTTCTTC. Its protein product is CATSRGIYNEQFF.

V gene TRBV19 combines with J gene TRBJ2-3, with TRBD1 as a possible D gene (6 bases). Trimming took off 2 bases at V and 9 bases at J, with 12 bases between the two ends. The CDR3 length is 13 residues. Per the germline V gene, CDR1 is LNHDA and CDR2 is SQIVND (reference sequence). The CDR3 loop is CASSISRGSTQYF. CDR3 coding DNA: TGTGCCAGTAGTATATCGAGGGGGTCAACGCAGTATTTT.

The chain carries TRBV7-9 and TRBJ1-1; 7 nucleotides match TRBD1. Trimming at V came to 5 bases and at J to 8 bases, leaving 8 bases not matched to a gene. CDR3 size: 13 residues. CDR1 is SEHNR and CDR2 is FQNEAQ in the germline V gene (reference sequence). The CDR3 loop is CASSDSNRGEAFF. As DNA, the CDR3 is TGTGCCAGCAGCGACTCTAACAGGGGCGAAGCTTTCTTT.

This chain connects TRBV5-3 to TRBJ2-3; D is unclear. TRBV5-3 is noted as an ORF with a role that remains uncertain. This CDR3 spans 15 amino acids. V was pared by 5 bases and J by 4 bases, with 17 bases between. CDR3 sequence reads: CARSPRPAPPDTQYF. The CDR3 nucleotides are TGTGCCAGAAGTCCTAGACCGGCCCCCCCAGATACGCAGTATTTT.

The V gene is TRBV19, the J gene TRBJ2-7; 9 positions agree with TRBD2. The length of the CDR3 is 15 residues. Germline assignment: CDR1 LNHDA and CDR2 SQIVND (reference sequence). The J segment lost 4 bases and the V segment lost 2 bases, leaving 6 bases of the junction unmatched. CDR3 residues: CASSIMASGTYEQYF. CDR3 in DNA: TGTGCCAGTAGTATAATGGCTAGCGGGACGTACGAGCAGTACTTC.

Here the CDR3 DNA reads TGTGCCAGCAGCTTGGCAGGACGGGATAATTCACCCCTCCACTTT. Protein sequence: CASSLAGRDNSPLHF. V gene TRBV5-8 combines with J gene TRBJ1-6; the D is unclear. From germline, CDR1 is SGHTS and CDR2 YDEGEE. CDR3 length equals 15 residues. V lost 0 bases to trimming and J lost 5 bases, with 9 bases between them.

The chain couples TRBV5-6 to TRBJ2-7, with D perhaps TRBD2 (5 bases). Germline CDR1 is SGHDT and CDR2 is YYEEEE. This CDR3 has 14 amino acids. V lost 4 bases to trimming and J lost 3 bases, with 14 bases between them. CDR3 protein: CASSKDLTDYEQYF. The CDR3 bases are TGTGCCAGCAGCAAGGACTTGACTGACTACGAGCAGTACTTC.

This sequence joins TRBV18 and TRBJ2-5, with 7 bases that match TRBD1. Germline loops: CDR1 KGHSH, CDR2 LQKENI. CDR3 size: 13 residues. V was clipped by 6 bases and J by 5 bases; unmatched bases: 6. The DNA for the CDR3 is TGTGCCAGCTCGTACAGGGGATGGGAGACCCAGTACTTC. Residues: CASSYRGWETQYF.

The chain employs TRBV5-4 and TRBJ1-2; 7 nucleotides match TRBD1. Germline V lookup: CDR1 SGHNT, CDR2 YYREEE (reference sequence). Unmatched junction bases numbered 9, after V lost 1 base and J lost 6 bases. This CDR3 spans 15 amino acids. CDR3 in amino acids: CASSLPTGTADGYTF. DNA for the CDR3: TGTGCCAGCAGCTTGCCGACAGGGACAGCGGATGGCTACACCTTC. Drawing the rest from reference TRBV5-4 and TRBJ1-2, the complete variable domain is ETGVTQSPTHLIKTRGQQVTLRCSSQSGHNTVSWYQQALGQGPQFIFQYYREEENGRGNFPPRFSGLQFPNYSSELNVNALELDDSALYLCASSLPTGTADGYTFGSGTRLTVV.

The chain employs TRBV6-5 and TRBJ1-2; tentatively, D is TRBD1 (6 bases). Trimming took 4 bases from V and 4 from J, leaving 13 bases between them. This CDR3 has 14 residues. CDR1 MNHEY and CDR2 SVGAGI come from the germline V gene. The CDR3 spells CASSSQGQVYGYTF. The CDR3 nucleotides are TGTGCCAGCAGTTCTCAGGGGCAGGTCTATGGCTACACCTTC.